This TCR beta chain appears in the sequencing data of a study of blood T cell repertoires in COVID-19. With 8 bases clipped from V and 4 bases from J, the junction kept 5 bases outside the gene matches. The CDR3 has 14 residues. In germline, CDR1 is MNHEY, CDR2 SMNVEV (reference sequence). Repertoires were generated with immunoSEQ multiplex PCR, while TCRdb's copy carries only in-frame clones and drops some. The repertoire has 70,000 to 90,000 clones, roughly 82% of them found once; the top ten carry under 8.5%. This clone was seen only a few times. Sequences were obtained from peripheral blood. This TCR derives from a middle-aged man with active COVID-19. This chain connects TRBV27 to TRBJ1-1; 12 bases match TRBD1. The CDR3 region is CASGDRGPATEAFF. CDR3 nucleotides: TGTGCCAGCGGGGACAGGGGGCCGGCCACTGAAGCTTTCTTT.